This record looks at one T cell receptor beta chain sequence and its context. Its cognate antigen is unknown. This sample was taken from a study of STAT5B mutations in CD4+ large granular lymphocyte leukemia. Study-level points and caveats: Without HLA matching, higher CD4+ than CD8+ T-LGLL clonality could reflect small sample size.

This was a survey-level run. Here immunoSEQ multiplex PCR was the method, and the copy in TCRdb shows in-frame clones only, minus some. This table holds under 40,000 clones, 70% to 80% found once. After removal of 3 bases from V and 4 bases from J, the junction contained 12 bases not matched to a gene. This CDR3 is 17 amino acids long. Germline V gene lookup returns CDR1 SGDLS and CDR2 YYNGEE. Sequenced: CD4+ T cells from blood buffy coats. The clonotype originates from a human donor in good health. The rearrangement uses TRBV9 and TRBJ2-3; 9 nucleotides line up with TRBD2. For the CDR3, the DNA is TGTGCCAGCAGCGCCCGGGGGAGCGGGGGGTTAGCAGATACGCAGTATTTT. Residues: CASSARGSGGLADTQYF.